These 15 T cell receptor beta chains originate from one sample sequenced in a study of blood T cell repertoires in COVID-19. Sequencing was performed with immunoSEQ multiplex PCR; in TCRdb, only in-frame clones are kept and a portion is missing. The table lists tens of thousands of clones, around 76% of them singletons. Input material: peripheral blood. These TCRs come from a human donor in a cohort sampled during active COVID-19.

V gene TRBV30 combines with J gene TRBJ2-3; 9 bases are a match to TRBD2. From germline, CDR1 is GTSNPN and CDR2 SVGIG (reference sequence). V lost 4 bases, J lost 3 bases, and 8 bases stayed unmatched. The CDR3 is 15 amino acids. Here the CDR3 DNA reads TGTGCCTGGATCCCGACTAGCGGTTTAACAGATACGCAGTATTTT. This codes for CAWIPTSGLTDTQYF.

The chain recombines TRBV24-1 with TRBJ1-5, with D unclear. CDR1 and CDR2 from the germline V gene are KGHDR and SFDVKD. This CDR3 is 12 amino acids long. Trimming pared 2 bases from V and 4 bases from J, leaving 2 bases between. CDR3 amino acids: CATSDSNQPQHF. CDR3 sequence (DNA): TGTGCCACCAGTGATTCTAATCAGCCCCAGCATTTT.

This chain uses TRBV9 with TRBJ1-2, with a weak D call TRBD1 (5 bases). The CDR3 covers 12 residues. Trimming removed 3 bases at V and 5 bases at J, with 8 bases between. Germline CDR1 reads SGDLS; CDR2 reads YYNGEE. Written as DNA, the CDR3 is TGTGCCAGCAGCGCTGGGGGGTATGGCTACACCTTC. It specifies CASSAGGYGYTF.

The genes are TRBV9 and TRBJ1-2; 10 positions agree with TRBD1. The J segment lost 4 bases and the V segment lost 3 bases, leaving 21 bases of the junction unmatched. This CDR3 comprises 20 residues. CDR1 is SGDLS and CDR2 is YYNGEE in the germline V gene. This CDR3 is CASSAHLTGTGDSWGYGYTF. CDR3 nucleotides: TGTGCCAGCAGCGCACACCTTACCGGGACAGGGGACTCATGGGGCTATGGCTACACCTTC.

The table lists this clone with a count of one. This rearrangement joins TRBV19 to TRBJ1-1; D call uncertain. V lost 1 base and J lost 6, with 9 bases in between. The CDR3 loop spans 13 amino acids. Germline CDR1 is LNHDA and CDR2 is SQIVND (reference sequence). For the CDR3, the DNA is TGTGCCAGTAGTATAGGTGGAGTACCTGAAGCTTTCTTT. Translating gives CASSIGGVPEAFF.

The table lists this clone with a few counts. The J gene is TRBJ2-2, the V gene TRBV7-3; no clear D gene. This CDR3 is 13 amino acids long. From germline, CDR1 is SGHTA and CDR2 FQGTGA. V shed 5 bases and J shed 7 bases, with 11 bases lying between them. The chain's CDR3 is CASSRSLDGELFF. The CDR3 DNA sequence: TGTGCCAGCAGCCGGAGCCTTGACGGGGAGCTGTTTTTT.

The rearrangement joins TRBV7-8 to TRBJ1-5; 7 bases are a match to TRBD1. CDR1 and CDR2 from the germline V gene are SGHVS and FQNEAQ. Trimming cost V 2 bases and J 5 bases; bases outside gene matches: 6. This CDR3 region has 15 residues. The CDR3 reads CASSLRQGNDQPQHF. The CDR3 DNA follows: TGTGCCAGCAGCTTAAGACAGGGAAATGATCAGCCCCAGCATTTT.

The chain uses TRBV2 and TRBJ1-2; perhaps TRBD1 as D (5 bases). In germline, CDR1 is SNHLY, CDR2 FYNNEI. The CDR3 is 14 amino acids. Trimming left V 8 bases short and J 2 bases short, with 15 bases between. This CDR3 is CASSRVLVNYGYTF. The DNA for the CDR3 is TGTGCCAGCTCCAGGGTGCTGGTGAACTATGGCTACACCTTC.

The chain uses TRBV27 and TRBJ2-7, with D possibly being TRBD1 (6 bases). Trimming shortened V by 2 bases and J by 3 bases, and 11 bases separated the two germline ends. CDR1 is MNHEY and CDR2 is SMNVEV in the germline V gene (reference sequence). CDR3 length: 14 amino acids. The chain's CDR3 is CASSLNRANYEQYF. The CDR3, as DNA: TGTGCCAGCAGTTTAAACAGGGCTAACTACGAGCAGTACTTC.

The chain employs TRBV10-3 and TRBJ1-2; TRBD1 matches at 8 bases. Germline lookup yields CDR1 ENHRY and CDR2 SYGVKD. V was clipped by 2 bases and J by 2 bases; unmatched bases: 7. The CDR3 is made up of 16 amino acids. The CDR3 DNA sequence: TGTGCCATCAGTGAGGGACAGGGTTTGACCAACTATGGCTACACCTTC. Translation: CAISEGQGLTNYGYTF.

This chain's CDR3 is CASSRGQETQYF. CDR3 bases: TGTGCCAGCAGCCGGGGTCAAGAGACCCAGTACTTC. The V call is TRBV2, the J call TRBJ2-5; D is perhaps TRBD2 (5 bases). CDR3 length: 12 residues. V was pared by 6 bases and J by 2 bases, with 7 bases between. The V gene's germline CDR1 is SNHLY and CDR2 FYNNEI. Full variable domain (rest looked up from reference TRBV2 and TRBJ2-5): EPEVTQTPSHQVTQMGQEVILRCVPISNHLYFYWYRQILGQKVEFLVSFYNNEISEKSEIFDDQFSVERPDGSNFTLKIRSTKLEDSAMYFCASSRGQETQYFGPGTRLLVL.

Remarks on this clone: Compared with germline, one end of the junction differs, possibly owing to a read error. The gene calls are TRBV27 and TRBJ2-6, with D possibly TRBD1 on 5 matching bases. There are 13 residues in the CDR3. The germline gives CDR1 MNHEY, CDR2 SMNVEV (reference sequence). In nucleotides, the CDR3 is TGTGCCAGCAGTTTATCTGGGGCCAACGTCCTGATTTTC. It specifies CASSLSGANVLIF.

The chain carries TRBV5-1 and TRBJ2-7; TRBD2 aligns across 10 bases. The germline V gene has CDR1 SGHRS and CDR2 YFSETQ. The CDR3 covers 14 residues. V lost 0 bases, J lost 3 bases, and 0 bases stayed unmatched. Here the CDR3 DNA reads TGCGCCAGCAGCTTGGCTAGCGGGAGCTACGAGCAGTACTTC. As protein: CASSLASGSYEQYF.

In this sample, this clone turned up once. The V call is TRBV19, the J call TRBJ2-7; D gene uncertain. Trimming took 5 bases from V and 0 from J, leaving 8 bases between them. Looked up from germline, CDR1 is LNHDA and CDR2 is SQIVND (reference sequence). This CDR3 comprises 13 residues. CDR3 sequence (DNA): TGTGCCAGTAGTTCTGTAGTCTCCTACGAGCAGTACTTC. Protein: CASSSVVSYEQYF.

Comments on this clone: This same CDR3 is encoded by further DNA sequences in the sample. V gene TRBV30 combines with J gene TRBJ1-5, with a weak D call TRBD1 (6 bases). Germline V gene sequence: CDR1 GTSNPN, CDR2 SVGIG (reference sequence). The CDR3 length is 13 residues. With 0 bases removed from V and 4 bases from J, the gap between germline ends came to 7 bases. The CDR3 DNA reads TGTGCCTGGAGTGTACAGGGTAATCAGCCCCAGCATTTT. It encodes CAWSVQGNQPQHF.